This T cell receptor (beta chain) is from a study of blood T cell repertoires in COVID-19. Whole-study context: Collection of acute and convalescent COVID-19 samples took place in the United States, Italy and Spain. Nucleic acid was either cDNA or gDNA, and it came from T cells, B-cell-depleted T cells, or PBMCs.

Authors' methods: Reference gene primer amplification in the assay estimated nucleated cell counts. The repertoire was sequenced with immunoSEQ multiplex PCR; TCRdb's copy has only in-frame clones and lacks some. From that table come the V and J calls and clone size; the DNA was used to work out D and trimming. The sample lists fewer than 250,000 clones; roughly nine tenths were seen once. The sequenced material came from peripheral blood. The source is a woman in her fifties or sixties with acute or convalescent COVID-19.

The DNA of the CDR3 is TGTGCCATCAGTGAGTTAGACGGGACCTACGAGCAGTACTTC. Its translation: CAISELDGTYEQYF. This chain links TRBV10-3 with TRBJ2-7, with a possible D match to TRBD2 (5 bases). Germline V lookup: CDR1 ENHRY, CDR2 SYGVKD. Trimming took off 1 base at V and 2 bases at J, with 9 bases between the two ends. The CDR3 spans 14 residues.